Each of the 3 T cell receptor beta chains below was sequenced from the same sample in a study of neurological immune-mediated disorders. Stated time point: technical triplicate 2. TCRdb itself ran the 5' RACE reads through MiXCR, one entry per CDR3 protein. The table shows under 65,000 distinct CDR3 sequences, with 24% occurring only once. The sample consisted of PBMCs. These receptors were obtained from a man in his sixties with HTLV-1-associated myelopathy (HAM/TSP).

In this sample, this clonotype turned up many times. This sequence joins TRBV4-1 and TRBJ1-6; D is undetermined. This CDR3 has 16 amino acids. V lost 4 bases, J lost 10 bases, and 20 bases lay in between. In germline, CDR1 is MGHRA, CDR2 YSYEKL. The CDR3 protein is CASSPFSRAEGSPLHF. In nucleotides, the CDR3 is TGCGCCAGCAGCCCCTTCAGTAGGGCCGAGGGATCACCCCTCCACTTT.

In its sample, this clonotype was seen once. The chain employs TRBV18 and TRBJ1-4; maybe TRBD1 (5 bases). Germline-derived CDR1 and CDR2 are KGHSH and LQKENI. This CDR3 has 12 residues. V was trimmed by 6 bases and J by 8 bases, leaving 10 bases between them. The CDR3 DNA reads TGTGCCAGCTCTCAGGGAGGCGAAAAACTGTTTTTT. Protein sequence: CASSQGGEKLFF.

Ten or more counts support this clonotype. This chain connects TRBV5-1 to TRBJ2-1, with 11 bases fitting TRBD1. Germline values: CDR1 SGHRS, CDR2 YFSETQ. V lost 6 bases, J lost 14 bases, and 16 bases stayed unmatched. The CDR3 is 15 residues long. The CDR3 sequence: CASKTGTGGFKSEFF. In nucleotides, the CDR3 is TGCGCCAGCAAGACGGGGACAGGGGGTTTCAAATCAGAGTTCTTC.